The source of this T cell receptor beta chain is a study of blood T cell repertoires in COVID-19. This table comes from immunoSEQ multiplex PCR, and its TCRdb copy is limited to in-frame clones, with some not included. The sample lists some 270,000 clones; roughly 88% were seen once. Trimming removed 5 bases from V and 1 base from J; junction bases left unmatched: 2. Germline V CDR1 and CDR2: MNHEY, SVGAGI. The CDR3 has 13 residues. The origin of this receptor is a woman between 65 and 79 years old with acute or convalescent COVID-19. V and J are TRBV6-5 and TRBJ2-7, with 7 positions matching TRBD1. The sample was peripheral blood. CDR3 bases: TGTGCCAGCAGTATGGGACAGTCCTACGAGCAGTACTTC. Translated: CASSMGQSYEQYF.